The T cell receptor (beta chain) described here comes from a study of PD-L1 blockade in urothelial cancer. Study summary: Administration of atezolizumab to patients began in about 2014, at 1,200 mg intravenously every 3 weeks. It was at 3 weeks (second dose) and 6 weeks after treatment start that blood was analyzed.

Study results and caveats: Those with durable benefit had larger increases in tumor-associated blood clones at 3 weeks.

The table came from immunoSEQ multiplex PCR; TCRdb's copy has only in-frame clones and leaves some out. The sample includes about 48,000 clones, approximately 83% of them seen just once. Time point reported: peripheral blood 6 weeks after treatment start. As regards this clone: Its antigen is not identified.

The CDR3 is 15 residues long. Germline CDR1 and CDR2: SEHNR and FQNEAQ (reference sequence). Trimming removed 0 bases from V and 5 bases from J; junction bases left unmatched: 1. The TCR sequence derives from a man aged 60-69 years with urothelial cancer. V and J are TRBV7-9 and TRBJ1-4; TRBD1 matches 9 bases. Source: PBMCs, taken around atezolizumab (anti-PD-L1) treatment. The CDR3 spells CASSLATGGNEKLFF. Here the CDR3 DNA reads TGTGCCAGCAGCTTAGCGACAGGGGGGAATGAAAAACTGTTTTTT.